This T cell receptor beta chain was recovered during a study of T-cell reconstitution after alpha-beta-depleted transplantation in children. The library targeted TCRbeta and was prepared with unique molecular identifiers. Via MiXCR, TCRdb re-called the PCR reads, giving one row per CDR3 protein. The top ten hold 1.1% of the sample, which has hundreds of thousands of distinct CDR3 sequences, approximately 16% seen once. CDR3 size: 14 residues. Germline assignment: CDR1 MNHEY and CDR2 SVGAGI. V shed 2 bases and J shed 0 bases, with 6 bases lying between them. The chain is built from TRBV6-5 and TRBJ2-3; the D gene could be TRBD1 or TRBD2 (5 bases each). Sequencing used PBMCs from the stem cell graft donor, obtained from the stem cell graft. The sequence came from a human donor who donated a stem cell graft to a child with acute myeloid leukemia. The CDR3 DNA sequence: TGTGCCAGCAGTTACCGGGACAGCACAGATACGCAGTATTTT. The encoded protein is CASSYRDSTDTQYF.